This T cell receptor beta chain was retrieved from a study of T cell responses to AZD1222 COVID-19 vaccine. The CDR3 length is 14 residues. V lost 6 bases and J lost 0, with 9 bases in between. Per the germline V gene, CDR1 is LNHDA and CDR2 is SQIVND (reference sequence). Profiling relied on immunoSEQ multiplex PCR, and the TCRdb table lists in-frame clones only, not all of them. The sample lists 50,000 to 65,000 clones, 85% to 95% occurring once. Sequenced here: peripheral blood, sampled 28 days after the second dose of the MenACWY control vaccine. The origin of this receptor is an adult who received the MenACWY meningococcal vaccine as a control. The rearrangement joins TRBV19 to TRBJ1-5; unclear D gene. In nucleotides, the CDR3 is TGTGCCAGTAGGGATAGACATAGCAATCAGCCCCAGCATTTT. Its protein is CASRDRHSNQPQHF.